This T cell receptor (beta chain) was identified during a study of post-analysis software for immune sequencing data. Study outcomes and limitations: Strong co-clustering by F measure was seen for same-batch samples. Comparison of patients with controls showed five TRBV segments more frequent in patients, TRBV5-6, TRBV5-1 and TRBV20-1 among them. Among multiple sclerosis patients, normalized Chao1 diversity was significantly below that of controls.

The V gene's germline CDR1 is MNHNS and CDR2 SASEGT. The ends lost 3 bases at V and 3 bases at J; junction bases unmatched: 5. The length of the CDR3 is 15 residues. A few counts support this clonotype. As yet, its antigen is unknown. Libraries were made from TCR beta cDNA, and they carried unique molecular identifiers. TCRdb recomputed calls from the PCR reads with MiXCR, one row per CDR3 protein. The sample records over 300,000 distinct CDR3 sequences, approximately 38% being singletons. Sequenced input: blood. The sequence came from a girl aged 5 to 17 with multiple sclerosis. The chain combines TRBV6-1 with TRBJ2-3; 8 nucleotides agree with TRBD2. CDR3 protein: CASSDLAGGTDTQYF. The CDR3 region has the DNA TGTGCCAGCAGTGACCTCGCGGGGGGAACAGATACGCAGTATTTT.